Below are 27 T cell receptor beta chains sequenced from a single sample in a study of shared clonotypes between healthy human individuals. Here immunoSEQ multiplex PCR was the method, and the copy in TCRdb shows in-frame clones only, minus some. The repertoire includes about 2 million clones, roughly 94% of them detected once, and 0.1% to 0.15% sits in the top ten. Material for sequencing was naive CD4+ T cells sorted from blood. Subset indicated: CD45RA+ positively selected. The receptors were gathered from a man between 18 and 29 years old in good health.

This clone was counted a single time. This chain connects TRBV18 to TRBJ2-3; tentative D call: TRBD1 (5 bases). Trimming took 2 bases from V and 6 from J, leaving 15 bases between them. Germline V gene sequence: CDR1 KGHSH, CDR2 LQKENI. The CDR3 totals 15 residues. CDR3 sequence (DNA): TGTGCCAGCTCACCAACAGGCGTTCTTTCGGATACGCAGTATTTT. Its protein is CASSPTGVLSDTQYF.

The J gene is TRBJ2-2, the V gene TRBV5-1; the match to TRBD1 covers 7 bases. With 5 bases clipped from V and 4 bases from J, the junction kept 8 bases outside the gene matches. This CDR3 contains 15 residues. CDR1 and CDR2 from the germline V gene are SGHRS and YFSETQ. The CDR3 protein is CASRAGTDLTGELFF. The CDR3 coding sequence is TGCGCCAGCAGAGCCGGGACAGATCTCACCGGGGAGCTGTTTTTT.

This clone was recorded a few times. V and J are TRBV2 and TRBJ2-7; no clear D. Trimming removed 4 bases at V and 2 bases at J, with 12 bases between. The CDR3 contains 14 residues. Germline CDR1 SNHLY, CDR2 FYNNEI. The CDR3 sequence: CASSAVYPPYEQYF. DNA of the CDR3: TGTGCCAGCAGTGCAGTGTACCCTCCCTACGAGCAGTACTTC.

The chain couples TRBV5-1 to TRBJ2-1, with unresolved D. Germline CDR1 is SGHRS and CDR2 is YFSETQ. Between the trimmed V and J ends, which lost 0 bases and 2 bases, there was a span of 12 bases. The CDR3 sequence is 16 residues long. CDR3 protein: CASSLGFGSTYNEQFF. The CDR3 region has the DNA TGCGCCAGCAGCTTGGGATTCGGATCAACCTACAATGAGCAGTTCTTC.

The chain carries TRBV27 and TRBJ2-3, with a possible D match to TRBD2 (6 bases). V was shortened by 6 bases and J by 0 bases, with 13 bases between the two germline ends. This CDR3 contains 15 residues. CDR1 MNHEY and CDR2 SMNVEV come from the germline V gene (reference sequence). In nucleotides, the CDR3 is TGTGCCAGCAGCGTCGGGACTTTTAGCACAGATACGCAGTATTTT. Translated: CASSVGTFSTDTQYF.

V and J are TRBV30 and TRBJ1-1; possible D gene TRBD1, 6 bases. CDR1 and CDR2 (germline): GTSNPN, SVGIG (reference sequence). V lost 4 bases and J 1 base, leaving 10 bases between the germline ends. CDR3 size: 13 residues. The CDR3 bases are TGTGCCTGGATGCGACAGGAGAACACTGAAGCTTTCTTT. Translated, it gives CAWMRQENTEAFF.

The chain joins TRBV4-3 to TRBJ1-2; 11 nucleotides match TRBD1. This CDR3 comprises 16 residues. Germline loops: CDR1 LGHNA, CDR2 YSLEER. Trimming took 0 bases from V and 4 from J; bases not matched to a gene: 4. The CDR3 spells CASSQERTGGGYGYTF. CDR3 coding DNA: TGCGCCAGCAGCCAAGAACGGACAGGGGGCGGCTATGGCTACACCTTC.

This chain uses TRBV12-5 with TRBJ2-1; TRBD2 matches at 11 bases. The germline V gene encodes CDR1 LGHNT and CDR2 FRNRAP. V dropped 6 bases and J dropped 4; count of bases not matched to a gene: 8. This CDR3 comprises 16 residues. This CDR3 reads CASGPLAGGPYNEQFF. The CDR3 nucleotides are TGTGCTAGTGGCCCCCTAGCGGGAGGACCTTACAATGAGCAGTTCTTC. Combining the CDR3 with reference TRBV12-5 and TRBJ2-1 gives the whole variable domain DARVTQTPRHKVTEMGQEVTMRCQPILGHNTVFWYRQTMMQGLELLAYFRNRAPLDDSGMPKDRFSAEMPDATLATLKIQPSEPRDSAVYFCASGPLAGGPYNEQFFGPGTRLTVL.

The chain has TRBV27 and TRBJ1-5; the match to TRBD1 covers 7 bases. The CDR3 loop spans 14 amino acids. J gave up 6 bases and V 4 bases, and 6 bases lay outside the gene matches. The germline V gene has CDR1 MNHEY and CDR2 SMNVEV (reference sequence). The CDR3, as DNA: TGTGCCAGCAGTTCAGGGGGGTTTGGTCAGCCCCAGCATTTT. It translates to CASSSGGFGQPQHF.

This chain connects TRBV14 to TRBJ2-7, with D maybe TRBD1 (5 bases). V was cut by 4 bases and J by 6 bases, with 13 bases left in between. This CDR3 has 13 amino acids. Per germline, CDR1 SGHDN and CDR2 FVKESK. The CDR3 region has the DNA TGTGCCAGCAGCCGGGGCCCTAAACGCGAGCAGTACTTC. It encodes CASSRGPKREQYF.

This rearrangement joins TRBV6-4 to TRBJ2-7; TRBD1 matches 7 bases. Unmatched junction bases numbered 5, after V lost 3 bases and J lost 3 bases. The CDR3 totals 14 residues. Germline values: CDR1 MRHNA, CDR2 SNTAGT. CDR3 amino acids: CASSEDRIVYEQYF. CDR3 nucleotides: TGTGCCAGCAGTGAGGACAGGATTGTCTACGAGCAGTACTTC.

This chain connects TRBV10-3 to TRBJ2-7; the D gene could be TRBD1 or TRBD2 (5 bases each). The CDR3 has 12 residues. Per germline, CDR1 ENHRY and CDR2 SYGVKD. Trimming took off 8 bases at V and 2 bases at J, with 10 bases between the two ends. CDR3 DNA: TGTGCCATCCGGGACGTTGCCTACGAGCAGTACTTC. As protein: CAIRDVAYEQYF.

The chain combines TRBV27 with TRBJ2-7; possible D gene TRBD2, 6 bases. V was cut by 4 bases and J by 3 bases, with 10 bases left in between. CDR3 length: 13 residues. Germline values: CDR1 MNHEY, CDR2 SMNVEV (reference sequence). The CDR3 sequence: CASSSRDFYEQYF. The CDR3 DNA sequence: TGTGCCAGCAGTTCAAGGGACTTCTACGAGCAGTACTTC.

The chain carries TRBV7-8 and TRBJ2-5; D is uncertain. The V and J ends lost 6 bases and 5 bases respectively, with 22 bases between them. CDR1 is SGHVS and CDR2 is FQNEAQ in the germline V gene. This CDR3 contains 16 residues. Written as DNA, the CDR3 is TGTGCCAGCAGGCCACGAGTTGGTTACGGTGAGGAGACCCAGTACTTC. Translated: CASRPRVGYGEETQYF.

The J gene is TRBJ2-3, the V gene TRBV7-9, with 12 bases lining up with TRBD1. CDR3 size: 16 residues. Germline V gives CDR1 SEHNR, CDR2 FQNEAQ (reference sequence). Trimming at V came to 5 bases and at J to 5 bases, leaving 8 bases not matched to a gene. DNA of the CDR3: TGTGCCAGCAGCACTTCGGGACAGGGGGCTAGAGATACGCAGTATTTT. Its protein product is CASSTSGQGARDTQYF.

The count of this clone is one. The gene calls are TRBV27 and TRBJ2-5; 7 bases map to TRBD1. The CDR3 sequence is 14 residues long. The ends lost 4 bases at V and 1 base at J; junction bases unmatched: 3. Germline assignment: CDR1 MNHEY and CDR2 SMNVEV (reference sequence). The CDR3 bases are TGTGCCAGCAGTTCGACAGGGTTCCAAGAGACCCAGTACTTC. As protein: CASSSTGFQETQYF.

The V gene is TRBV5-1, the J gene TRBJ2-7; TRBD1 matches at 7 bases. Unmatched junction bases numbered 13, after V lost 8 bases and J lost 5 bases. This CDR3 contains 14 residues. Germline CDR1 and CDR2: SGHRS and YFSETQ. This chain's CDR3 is CARRRNRGFDEQYF. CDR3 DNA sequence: TGCGCCAGAAGACGTAACAGGGGTTTCGACGAGCAGTACTTC.

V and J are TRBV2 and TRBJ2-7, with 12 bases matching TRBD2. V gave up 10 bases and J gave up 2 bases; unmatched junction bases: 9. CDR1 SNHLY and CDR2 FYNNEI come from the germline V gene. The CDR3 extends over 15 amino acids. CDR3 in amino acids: CAIKSGLAGPYEQYF. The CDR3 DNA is TGTGCCATCAAAAGCGGACTAGCGGGGCCCTACGAGCAGTACTTC. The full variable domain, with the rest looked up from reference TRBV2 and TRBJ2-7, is EPEVTQTPSHQVTQMGQEVILRCVPISNHLYFYWYRQILGQKVEFLVSFYNNEISEKSEIFDDQFSVERPDGSNFTLKIRSTKLEDSAMYFCAIKSGLAGPYEQYFGPGTRLTVT.

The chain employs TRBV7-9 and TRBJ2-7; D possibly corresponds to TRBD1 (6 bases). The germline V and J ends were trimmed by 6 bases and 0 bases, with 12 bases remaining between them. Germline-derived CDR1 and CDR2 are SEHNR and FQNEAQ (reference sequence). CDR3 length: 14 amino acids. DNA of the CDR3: TGTGCCAGCAGATATGGGGGCGACTCCTACGAGCAGTACTTC. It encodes CASRYGGDSYEQYF.

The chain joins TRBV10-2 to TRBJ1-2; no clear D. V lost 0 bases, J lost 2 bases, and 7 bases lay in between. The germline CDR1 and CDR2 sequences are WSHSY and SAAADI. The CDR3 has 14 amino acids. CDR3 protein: CASSESSPNYGYTF. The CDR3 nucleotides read TGCGCCAGCAGTGAGTCCAGCCCGAACTATGGCTACACCTTC.

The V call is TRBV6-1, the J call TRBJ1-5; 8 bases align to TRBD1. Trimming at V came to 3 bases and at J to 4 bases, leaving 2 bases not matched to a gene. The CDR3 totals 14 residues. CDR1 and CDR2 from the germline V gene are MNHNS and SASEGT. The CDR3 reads CASSEWTGNQPQHF. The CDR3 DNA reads TGTGCCAGCAGTGAGTGGACAGGGAATCAGCCCCAGCATTTT.

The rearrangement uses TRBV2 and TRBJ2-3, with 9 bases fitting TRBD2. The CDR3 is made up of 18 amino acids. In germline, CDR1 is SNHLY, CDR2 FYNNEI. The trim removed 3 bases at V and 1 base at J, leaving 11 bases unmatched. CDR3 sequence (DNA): TGTGCCAGCAGTGAGGGAGCGGGAGGCCCTGGGGGCACAGATACGCAGTATTTT. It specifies CASSEGAGGPGGTDTQYF.

The CDR3 loop reads CASSQDEETQYF. Written as DNA, the CDR3 is TGTGCCAGCAGCCAGGATGAGGAGACCCAGTACTTC. The rearrangement links TRBV11-3 to TRBJ2-5, with no clear D. CDR3 size: 12 residues. In germline, CDR1 is SGHNT, CDR2 YENEEA. With 5 bases removed from V and 5 bases from J, the gap between germline ends came to 9 bases.

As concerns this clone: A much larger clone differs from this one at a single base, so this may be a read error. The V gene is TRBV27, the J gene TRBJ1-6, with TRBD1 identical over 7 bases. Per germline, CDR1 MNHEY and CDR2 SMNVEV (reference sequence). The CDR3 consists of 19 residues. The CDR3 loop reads CASSLYRATGSSYNPPLHF. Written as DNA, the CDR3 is TGTGCCAGCAGTTTATATAGGGCGACAGGGAGCTCCTATAATCCACCCCTCCACTTT.

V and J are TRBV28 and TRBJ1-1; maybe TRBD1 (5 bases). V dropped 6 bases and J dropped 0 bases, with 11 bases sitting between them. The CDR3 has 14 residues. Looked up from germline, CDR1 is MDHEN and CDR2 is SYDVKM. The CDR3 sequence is CASSSGVMNTEAFF. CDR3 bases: TGTGCCAGCAGCTCGGGGGTGATGAACACTGAAGCTTTCTTT.

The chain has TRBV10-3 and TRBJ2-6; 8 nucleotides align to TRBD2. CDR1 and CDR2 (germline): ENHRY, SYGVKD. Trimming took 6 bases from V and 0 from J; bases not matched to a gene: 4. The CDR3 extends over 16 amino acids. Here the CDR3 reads CAISPGLGSGANVLTF. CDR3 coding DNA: TGTGCCATCAGCCCGGGACTAGGCTCTGGGGCCAACGTCCTGACTTTC.

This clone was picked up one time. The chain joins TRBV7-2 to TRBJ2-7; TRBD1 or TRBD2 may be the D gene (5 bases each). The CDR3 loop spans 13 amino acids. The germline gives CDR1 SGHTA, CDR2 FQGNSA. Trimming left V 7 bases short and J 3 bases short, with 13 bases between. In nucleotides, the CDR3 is TGTGCCAGCACCCTGGGACCGATCTACGAGCAGTACTTC. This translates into CASTLGPIYEQYF.